This T cell receptor (beta chain) was retrieved from a study of cytomegalovirus exposure and HLA in healthy donors. Study-level information: Within an early data release were approximately 85 million unique TCRs drawn from HLA-typed donors. Membership in the Caucasian-associated ancestry cluster was found for 75% to 90% of roughly 400 genotyped donors. Broader study findings: TRBV6-2, TRBV6-3 and some other V segments were unresolvable in 87-base-pair reads.

The CDR3 totals 13 residues. J was trimmed by 4 bases and V by 5 bases; bases with no gene match: 4. Germline lookup yields CDR1 SEHNR and CDR2 FQNEAQ (reference sequence). Comment on this clone: Its matching antigen is unknown.

PCR employed 60 Vbeta and 13 Jbeta primers. Repertoires were generated with immunoSEQ multiplex PCR, while TCRdb's copy carries only in-frame clones and drops some. The sample lists about 150,000 clones, approximately 69% occurring once. The TCR comes from a man younger than 40 in good health and CMV-seronegative. The chain is built from TRBV7-9 and TRBJ2-5, with 7 bases fitting TRBD2. Source material: PBMCs. In DNA form, the CDR3 reads TGTGCCAGCAGCCGCAGACTAGCAGAGACCCAGTACTTC. Its translation is CASSRRLAETQYF. Together with reference TRBV7-9 and TRBJ2-5, the CDR3 gives the full variable domain: DTGVSQNPRHKITKRGQNVTFRCDPISEHNRLYWYRQTLGQGPEFLTYFQNEAQLEKSRLLSDRFSAERPKGSFSTLEIQRTEQGDSAMYLCASSRRLAETQYFGPGTRLLVL.